This entry concerns a single TCR beta chain. Its target is not known. Method: immunoSEQ multiplex PCR; TCRdb's copy keeps in-frame clones and lacks some. This sample has about 130,000 clones, with over 85% found just once. The record originates from a study of T cell responses to AZD1222 COVID-19 vaccine. Regarding the study as a whole: Donors were chiefly white British, with a greater number of females, and clonal diversity was perhaps underestimated. Along spike, vaccine-associated CD4 TCRs were found throughout, with dominance at 160-218 and 743-854. Researchers took repertoire samples only after the peak T cell response had come. Within unmutated variant regions lay the reported targets of nearly half of spike-specific TCRs.

The ends were cut back, 4 bases at V and 2 bases at J, with 10 bases in the middle. Looked up from germline, CDR1 is KGHDR and CDR2 is SFDVKD. This CDR3 has 15 residues. Material: peripheral blood, obtained on day 0 of AZD1222 vaccination. This receptor was identified in an adult in good health. The chain is built from TRBV24-1 and TRBJ2-2, with D perhaps matching TRBD1 (6 bases). The CDR3 loop is CATSETTGNTGELFF. The CDR3 nucleotides are TGTGCCACCAGTGAAACGACAGGAAACACCGGGGAGCTGTTTTTT.